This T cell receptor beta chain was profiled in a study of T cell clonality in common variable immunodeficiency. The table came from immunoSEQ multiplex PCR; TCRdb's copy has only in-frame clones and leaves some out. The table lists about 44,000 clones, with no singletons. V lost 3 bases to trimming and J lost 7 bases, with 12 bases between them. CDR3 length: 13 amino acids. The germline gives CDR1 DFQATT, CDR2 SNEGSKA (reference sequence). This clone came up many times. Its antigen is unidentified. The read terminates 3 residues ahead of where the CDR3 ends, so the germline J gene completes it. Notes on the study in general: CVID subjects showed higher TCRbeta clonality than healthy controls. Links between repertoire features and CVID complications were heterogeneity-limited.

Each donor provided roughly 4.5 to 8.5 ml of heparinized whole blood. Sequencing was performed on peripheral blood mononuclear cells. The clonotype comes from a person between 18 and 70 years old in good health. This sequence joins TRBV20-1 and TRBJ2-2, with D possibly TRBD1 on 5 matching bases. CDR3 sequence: CSARGRQFGELFF. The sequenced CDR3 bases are TGCAGTGCTAGGGGTCGACAGTTCGGGGAG.